Listed here are 30 T cell receptor beta chains from one sample, sequenced in a study of siplizumab effects on memory and regulatory T cells. For these TCRs, the target antigens are not known. The mixed lymphocyte reaction cells were held in coculture (37°C) for more than 5 days. Some clones are missing from TCRdb's copy, which holds only in-frame ones; the method was immunoSEQ multiplex PCR. The sample has about 12,000 clones, approximately 45% seen once. Sequencing was done on a sample of CFSE-low (dividing) CD8+ T cells sorted from an allogeneic mixed lymphocyte reaction. These receptors were obtained from a human donor in good health; the cells came from an allogeneic mixed lymphocyte reaction. Some clones in this sample may be carry-over from other donors' samples.

This chain joins TRBV6-1 and TRBJ1-1; D unresolved. V gave up 5 bases and J gave up 5 bases, with 12 bases separating them. This CDR3 spans 13 amino acids. Germline-derived CDR1 and CDR2 are MNHNS and SASEGT. CDR3 protein: CASSLGSRTEAFF. In DNA form, the CDR3 reads TGTGCCAGCAGTTTAGGATCGAGGACTGAAGCTTTCTTT.

The V call is TRBV19, the J call TRBJ2-7; 11 nucleotides agree with TRBD1. The V gene end was trimmed by 5 bases and the J gene end by 2 bases; junction bases not matched to a gene: 5. Germline V CDR1 and CDR2: LNHDA, SQIVND (reference sequence). This CDR3 comprises 15 residues. DNA for the CDR3: TGTGCCAGTAGTCCGGGACAGGGGGGCACCTACGAGCAGTACTTC. Translating gives CASSPGQGGTYEQYF.

This clone was recorded only once. V is TRBV19 and J is TRBJ2-7; D is undetermined. V lost 1 base to trimming and J lost 7 bases, with 11 bases between them. CDR1 is LNHDA and CDR2 is SQIVND in the germline V gene (reference sequence). The CDR3 loop spans 13 amino acids. The CDR3 protein is CASSIGPAREQYF. The DNA for the CDR3 is TGTGCCAGTAGTATAGGTCCAGCAAGGGAGCAGTACTTC.

Points on this clone: Just one base apart from a much larger clone, this may be a read error. This specimen includes other DNA sequences encoding the same CDR3. The J gene is TRBJ2-1, the V gene TRBV19, with no clear D. V was clipped by 3 bases and J by 0 bases, with 15 bases between them. The germline CDR1 and CDR2 sequences are LNHDA and SQIVND (reference sequence). This CDR3 contains 17 residues. CDR3 in DNA: TGTGCCAGTAGTATTACAACTTTTTCTCTCTCCTACAATGAGCAGTTCTTC. The encoded protein is CASSITTFSLSYNEQFF.

By sample share, this clone is medium-sized. V gene TRBV5-4 combines with J gene TRBJ1-1, with 9 bases matching TRBD1. V shed 4 bases and J 7 bases; nucleotides not matched to a gene: 8. Germline CDR1 and CDR2: SGHNT and YYREEE (reference sequence). The CDR3 contains 14 residues. CDR3 sequence (DNA): TGTGCCAGCAGCAGGGACAGGGAAATGTTTGAAGCTTTCTTT. Residues: CASSRDREMFEAFF.

The chain carries TRBV7-9 and TRBJ1-5; 7 nucleotides match TRBD1. Trimming cost V 1 base and J 3 bases; bases outside gene matches: 6. Germline V CDR1 and CDR2: SEHNR, FQNEAQ (reference sequence). The CDR3 runs to 16 residues. Here the CDR3 DNA reads TGTGCCAGCAGCTTAGTAATGACAGGGTTCAATCAGCCCCAGCATTTT. Translation: CASSLVMTGFNQPQHF.

This clone is judged medium-sized. The J gene is TRBJ1-2, the V gene TRBV7-9; D uncertain. CDR1 SEHNR and CDR2 FQNEAQ come from the germline V gene (reference sequence). CDR3 size: 13 residues. The V end lost 2 bases, the J end lost 4 bases, and 8 bases lay between the germline ends. CDR3: CASSLKEGYGYTF. DNA for the CDR3: TGTGCCAGCAGCTTAAAAGAGGGCTATGGCTACACCTTC.

The chain employs TRBV5-4 and TRBJ2-5; TRBD2 agrees at 10 bases. CDR3 length: 16 residues. The trim removed 2 bases at V and 0 bases at J, leaving 4 bases unmatched. Germline-derived CDR1 and CDR2 are SGHNT and YYREEE (reference sequence). The CDR3 coding sequence is TGTGCCAGCAGCTTACCGGGACTAGCGCACCAAGAGACCCAGTACTTC. As protein: CASSLPGLAHQETQYF.

The chain is built from TRBV9 and TRBJ2-2; unclear D gene. Trimming removed 0 bases at V and 7 bases at J, with 1 base between. Germline V gene sequence: CDR1 SGDLS, CDR2 YYNGEE. The CDR3 runs 11 residues. The CDR3 loop is CASSVGGELFF. In DNA form, the CDR3 reads TGTGCCAGCAGCGTAGGCGGGGAGCTGTTTTTT.

The CDR3 DNA reads TGCGCCAGCACGGGGACAGTGAGCTCTGGAAACACCATATATTTT. Protein product: CASTGTVSSGNTIYF. The rearrangement uses TRBV4-1 and TRBJ1-3, with TRBD1 matching over 7 bases. CDR3 length: 15 residues. V shed 7 bases and J 0 bases; nucleotides not matched to a gene: 6. CDR1 and CDR2 from the germline V gene are MGHRA and YSYEKL.

This chain connects TRBV27 to TRBJ2-7; D may be TRBD1 (5 bases). The J call may be mistaken, given a closer DNA end match to TRBJ2-5. The CDR3 runs to 13 residues. Looked up from germline, CDR1 is MNHEY and CDR2 is SMNVEV (reference sequence). The CDR3 here is CASSFAGPETQYF. CDR3 bases: TGTGCCAGCAGTTTCGCAGGGCCAGAGACCCAGTACTTC.

This chain uses TRBV4-2 with TRBJ1-3; the D is unclear. Looked up from germline, CDR1 is LGHNA and CDR2 is YNFKEQ. Trimming cost V 0 bases and J 3 bases, with 12 bases left between them. The CDR3 has 16 amino acids. The CDR3 here is CASSQDGRSGGNTIYF. For the CDR3, the DNA is TGTGCCAGCAGCCAAGATGGGCGTTCAGGTGGAAACACCATATATTTT.

By frequency in the sample, this clone is medium-sized. The J gene is TRBJ2-7, the V gene TRBV19; 11 bases are a match to TRBD1. This CDR3 is 15 amino acids long. Germline V gene sequence: CDR1 LNHDA, CDR2 SQIVND (reference sequence). With V trimmed by 7 bases and J by 0 bases, 5 bases remained unmatched. DNA for the CDR3: TGTGCCAGTACCCCCGGGACAGGGGGCTCCTACGAGCAGTACTTC. Its translation: CASTPGTGGSYEQYF.

The sample holds one count of this clone. This chain uses TRBV15 with TRBJ2-3, with D perhaps matching TRBD1 (5 bases). Germline V gene sequence: CDR1 LNHNV, CDR2 YYDKDF (reference sequence). This CDR3 comprises 15 residues. V dropped 1 base and J dropped 0 bases, with 8 bases sitting between them. The CDR3 DNA reads TGTGCCACCAGCAGAGTGGGGCGTAGCACAGATACGCAGTATTTT. Translating it yields CATSRVGRSTDTQYF.

The V call is TRBV19, the J call TRBJ1-4; 7 bases map to TRBD1. The V gene end was trimmed by 6 bases and the J gene end by 7 bases; junction bases not matched to a gene: 8. This CDR3 has 14 amino acids. Germline CDR1 and CDR2: LNHDA and SQIVND (reference sequence). The CDR3 loop reads CASREYRGAEKLFF. CDR3 in DNA: TGTGCCAGTAGAGAGTACAGGGGTGCTGAAAAACTGTTTTTT.

This clone was found a few times. One end of the junction is discordant with germline, which a read error may explain. This chain links TRBV29-1 with TRBJ2-7; D possibly corresponds to TRBD1 (6 bases). CDR1 is SQVTM, CDR2 ANQGSEA, per germline. The CDR3 is 12 amino acids. CDR3 nucleotide sequence: TGCAGCGTGGAAGGACAGAGCTACGAGCAGTACTTC. Its translation: CSVEGQSYEQYF.

This rearrangement joins TRBV4-1 to TRBJ2-3, with 11 nucleotides matching TRBD2. V lost 5 bases, J lost 7 bases, and 8 bases stayed unmatched. This CDR3 is 15 amino acids long. CDR1 MGHRA and CDR2 YSYEKL come from the germline V gene. CDR3 in DNA: TGCGCCAGCAGCTCTATCGGGACTAGCGGTTATACGCAGTATTTT. Translated, it gives CASSSIGTSGYTQYF.

This clone was counted between two and nine times. This rearrangement joins TRBV5-1 to TRBJ1-4; D is perhaps TRBD1 (5 bases). V lost 4 bases and J 0 bases, leaving 13 bases between the germline ends. The length of the CDR3 is 16 residues. CDR1 and CDR2 (germline): SGHRS, YFSETQ. The CDR3 sequence is CASSPGTPPTNEKLFF. CDR3 sequence (DNA): TGCGCCAGCAGCCCAGGGACGCCGCCAACTAATGAAAAACTGTTTTTT.

The chain recombines TRBV4-1 with TRBJ2-7, with 8 bases matching TRBD2. Germline V gene data show CDR1 as MGHRA and CDR2 as YSYEKL. This CDR3 spans 14 amino acids. The J segment lost 6 bases and the V segment lost 1 base, leaving 5 bases of the junction unmatched. CDR3 coding DNA: TGCGCCAGCAGCCAAGCAGCGGGAGATCTCGAGCAGTACTTC. The encoded protein is CASSQAAGDLEQYF.

This clone is medium-sized in the sample. This chain uses TRBV15 with TRBJ2-1, with TRBD2 identical over 10 bases. Germline-derived CDR1 and CDR2 are LNHNV and YYDKDF (reference sequence). V dropped 1 base and J dropped 3; count of bases not matched to a gene: 3. CDR3 size: 16 residues. DNA for the CDR3: TGTGCCACCAGCAGAGCACTAGCGGGGCTCTACAATGAGCAGTTCTTC. This translates into CATSRALAGLYNEQFF.

The genes are TRBV10-3 and TRBJ2-3; the match to TRBD2 covers 10 bases. Per germline, CDR1 ENHRY and CDR2 SYGVKD. Trimming removed 0 bases from V and 5 bases from J; junction bases left unmatched: 8. The CDR3 runs to 17 residues. CDR3 sequence (DNA): TGTGCCATCAGTGAGTCTAGGGCTAGCGGGAGTCTAGATACGCAGTATTTT. It is translated as CAISESRASGSLDTQYF.

The rearrangement joins TRBV5-4 to TRBJ2-1; 9 bases fit TRBD2. V was clipped by 4 bases and J by 4 bases; unmatched bases: 6. Germline V gives CDR1 SGHNT, CDR2 YYREEE (reference sequence). The CDR3 covers 15 residues. The chain's CDR3 is CASSNTSGHYNEQFF. The CDR3 bases are TGTGCCAGCAGCAATACTAGCGGGCATTACAATGAGCAGTTCTTC.

The chain links TRBV7-9 to TRBJ2-7; no definite D call. V was trimmed by 5 bases and J by 2 bases, leaving 7 bases between them. This CDR3 has 12 amino acids. The germline V gene has CDR1 SEHNR and CDR2 FQNEAQ (reference sequence). The CDR3 is CASSQVAYEQYF. The CDR3 DNA reads as TGTGCCAGCAGCCAGGTTGCCTACGAGCAGTACTTC.

The chain couples TRBV4-1 to TRBJ2-5; D may correspond to TRBD1 or TRBD2 (5 bases each). The J call is doubtful: the DNA matches TRBJ2-7 better. The CDR3 covers 15 residues. From germline, CDR1 is MGHRA and CDR2 YSYEKL. The CDR3: CASSHRDGGYYEQYF. CDR3 in DNA: TGCGCCAGCAGCCACAGGGACGGAGGATACTACGAGCAGTACTTC.

This rearrangement joins TRBV7-6 to TRBJ2-1, with D unclear. Trimming stripped 6 bases from V and 11 bases from J, with 11 bases between. CDR1 SGHVS and CDR2 FNYEAQ come from the germline V gene. CDR3 size: 11 residues. CDR3 bases: TGTGCCAGCAGAAGGGAAGGGAAGCAGTTCTTC. It yields the protein CASRREGKQFF.

The J gene is TRBJ2-7, the V gene TRBV5-5; D gene ambiguous. The CDR3 has 12 amino acids. Trimming stripped 4 bases from V and 3 bases from J, with 8 bases between. From germline, CDR1 is SGHKS and CDR2 YYEKEE (reference sequence). CDR3 sequence: CASSLDIYEQYF. The CDR3 DNA reads as TGTGCCAGCAGCCTTGACATCTACGAGCAGTACTTC.

The genes are TRBV5-4 and TRBJ2-1; either TRBD1 or TRBD2 may supply D (5 bases each). Trimming shortened V by 1 base and J by 12 bases, and 14 bases separated the two germline ends. The germline CDR1 and CDR2 sequences are SGHNT and YYREEE (reference sequence). CDR3 length: 13 amino acids. Here the CDR3 reads CASSLWQGRTQFF. As DNA, the CDR3 is TGTGCCAGCAGCTTGTGGCAGGGACGAACGCAGTTCTTC.

This sequence joins TRBV7-6 and TRBJ1-5; D unclear. V lost 3 bases, J lost 1 base, and 16 bases lay in between. This CDR3 contains 17 residues. Germline V lookup: CDR1 SGHVS, CDR2 FNYEAQ. As DNA, the CDR3 is TGTGCCAGCAGCTTGGGTTATAGGGATCCAAGCAATCAGCCCCAGCATTTT. Encoded protein: CASSLGYRDPSNQPQHF.

This rearrangement joins TRBV7-9 to TRBJ2-2; D is unresolved. CDR1 SEHNR and CDR2 FQNEAQ come from the germline V gene (reference sequence). The V end was cut by 1 base, the J end by 5 bases, with 8 bases between. The CDR3 contains 14 residues. The chain's CDR3 is CASSLVTRTGELFF. The CDR3 nucleotides are TGTGCCAGCAGCTTAGTGACAAGGACCGGGGAGCTGTTTTTT.

V usage is TRBV6-5 and J usage is TRBJ2-7; 9 bases are a match to TRBD2. Trimming removed 7 bases from V and 4 bases from J; junction bases left unmatched: 11. Germline CDR1 MNHEY, CDR2 SVGAGI. The CDR3 sequence is 15 residues long. CDR3 protein: CASNVIAGASYEQYF. The CDR3 nucleotides read TGTGCCAGCAATGTTATAGCGGGAGCTAGTTACGAGCAGTACTTC.